This TCR beta chain was obtained from a study of cytomegalovirus exposure and HLA in healthy donors. Concerning this clone itself: Its matching antigen is unknown.

Study-level findings and limits: Apart from CMV serostatus, no immune exposure information was available.

Researchers ran the PCR with 60 Vbeta and 13 Jbeta primers. Here immunoSEQ multiplex PCR was the method, and the copy in TCRdb shows in-frame clones only, minus some. This sample has 200,000 to 250,000 clones, with about 70% found just once. The CDR3 consists of 16 residues. Trimming at V came to 1 base and at J to 1 base, leaving 0 bases not matched to a gene. The germline CDR1 and CDR2 sequences are GTSNPN and SVGIG (reference sequence). This clonotype originated in a woman in her twenties or thirties in good health and CMV-seronegative. The sequenced material came from PBMCs. The rearrangement joins TRBV30 to TRBJ2-1, with 14 bases matching TRBD2. CDR3 nucleotide sequence: TGTGCCTGGAGTGGGACTAGCGGGGGGTCCTACAATGAGCAGTTCTTC. This sequence encodes CAWSGTSGGSYNEQFF. Based on the CDR3 plus reference TRBV30 and TRBJ2-1, the full variable domain is SQTIHQWPATLVQPVGSPLSLECTVEGTSNPNLYWYRQAAGRGLQLLFYSVGIGQISSEVPQNLSASRPQDRQFILSSKKLLLSDSGFYLCAWSGTSGGSYNEQFFGPGTRLTVL.